Following are 13 T cell receptor beta chains from one sample sequenced in a study of blood T cell repertoires in COVID-19. The protocol was immunoSEQ multiplex PCR, while the TCRdb copy is restricted to in-frame clones and leaves out a portion. Among approximately 100,000 clones listed, approximately 80% were seen once. Sequenced sample: peripheral blood. Receptors were obtained from a man between 65 and 85 years old with acute or convalescent COVID-19.

The chain recombines TRBV5-1 with TRBJ1-1, with 7 bases fitting TRBD1. The CDR3 length is 15 residues. J gave up 1 base and V 4 bases, and 7 bases lay outside the gene matches. CDR1 and CDR2 (germline): SGHRS, YFSETQ. CDR3 sequence reads: CASSLRQGTNTEAFF. The CDR3 bases are TGCGCCAGCAGCCTAAGACAGGGAACGAACACTGAAGCTTTCTTT.

The chain has TRBV2 and TRBJ1-1, with TRBD1 identical over 9 bases. Losses at the gene ends were 5 bases for V and 10 bases for J; bases not matched to a gene: 11. The length of the CDR3 is 14 residues. Germline-derived CDR1 and CDR2 are SNHLY and FYNNEI. The CDR3 here is CASSRPGTGTLAFF. DNA of the CDR3: TGTGCCAGCAGTCGACCCGGGACAGGGACCTTAGCTTTCTTT.

V and J are TRBV19 and TRBJ1-2; D may be TRBD1 (6 bases). The CDR3 covers 13 residues. V lost 6 bases to trimming and J lost 2 bases, with 10 bases between them. The germline V gene has CDR1 LNHDA and CDR2 SQIVND (reference sequence). CDR3 amino acids: CASSPDRNYGYTF. The DNA for the CDR3 is TGTGCCAGTAGCCCGGACAGAAACTATGGCTACACCTTC.

The chain recombines TRBV11-2 with TRBJ2-2, with D perhaps TRBD1 (5 bases). V lost 3 bases and J lost 4, with 15 bases in between. The germline V gene has CDR1 SGHAT and CDR2 FQNNGV. This CDR3 spans 16 amino acids. CDR3 region: CASSFGKDQGTGELFF. The CDR3 nucleotides read TGTGCCAGCAGCTTTGGGAAGGATCAGGGCACCGGGGAGCTGTTTTTT.

The J gene is TRBJ2-2, the V gene TRBV19, with 8 bases matching TRBD2. The ends lost 8 bases at V and 5 bases at J; junction bases unmatched: 7. CDR1 LNHDA and CDR2 SQIVND come from the germline V gene (reference sequence). The CDR3 runs to 14 residues. The CDR3: CASGTRGLTGELFF. As DNA, the CDR3 is TGTGCCAGTGGGACTAGGGGTTTGACCGGGGAGCTGTTTTTT. Full variable domain (missing parts from reference TRBV19 and TRBJ2-2): DGGITQSPKYLFRKEGQNVTLSCEQNLNHDAMYWYRQDPGQGLRLIYYSQIVNDFQKGDIAEGYSVSREKKESFPLTVTSAQKNPTAFYLCASGTRGLTGELFFGEGSRLTVL.

CDR3 amino acids: CASTFGGEGEKLFF. The CDR3 region has the DNA TGTGCCAGCACCTTCGGGGGGGAAGGTGAAAAACTGTTTTTT. The chain is built from TRBV25-1 and TRBJ1-4; a possible D gene is TRBD1 (5 bases). The CDR3 length is 14 residues. CDR1 is MGHDK, CDR2 SYGVNS, per germline. Trimming left V 7 bases short and J 7 bases short, with 16 bases between.

The chain links TRBV18 to TRBJ1-6, with 7 bases aligning to TRBD1. V lost 5 bases and J lost 0; bases outside the gene matches: 7. Germline V gene data show CDR1 as KGHSH and CDR2 as LQKENI. The CDR3 consists of 17 residues. This CDR3 is CASSMTGSSSYNSPLHF. CDR3 in DNA: TGTGCCAGCTCAATGACAGGGAGCAGCTCCTATAATTCACCCCTCCACTTT.

The V and J genes are TRBV9 and TRBJ2-2; TRBD2 matches at 9 bases. Germline CDR1 and CDR2: SGDLS and YYNGEE. V was clipped by 1 base and J by 4 bases; unmatched bases: 2. This CDR3 spans 15 amino acids. The CDR3 sequence is CASSVFSGGTGELFF. The CDR3 nucleotides are TGTGCCAGCAGCGTATTTAGCGGGGGCACCGGGGAGCTGTTTTTT.

The V call is TRBV2, the J call TRBJ1-6; D is uncertain. This CDR3 region has 14 residues. CDR1 is SNHLY, CDR2 FYNNEI, per germline. Trimming shortened V by 4 bases and J by 5 bases, and 9 bases separated the two germline ends. The CDR3 sequence is CASSVRADNSPLHF. The CDR3 nucleotides read TGTGCCAGCAGTGTACGAGCCGATAATTCACCCCTCCACTTT.

The rearrangement uses TRBV10-2 and TRBJ1-6; 8 bases are a match to TRBD1. The CDR3 totals 15 residues. Germline V gene lookup returns CDR1 WSHSY and CDR2 SAAADI. The V gene end was trimmed by 0 bases and the J gene end by 7 bases; junction bases not matched to a gene: 2. CDR3 in amino acids: CASSESQGGNSPLHF. In nucleotides, the CDR3 is TGCGCCAGCAGTGAGTCACAGGGGGGAAATTCACCCCTCCACTTT.

The V call is TRBV7-2, the J call TRBJ2-1; TRBD2 is a possible D gene (6 bases). Between the trimmed V and J ends, which lost 1 base and 14 bases, there was a span of 30 bases. CDR3 length: 18 amino acids. Germline assignment: CDR1 SGHTA and CDR2 FQGNSA. DNA of the CDR3: TGTGCCAGCAGCTTAGACTCTGTATCGGCGGGATTCCGCTTAGTGGAGTTCTTC. This translates into CASSLDSVSAGFRLVEFF.

V is TRBV5-8 and J is TRBJ2-7; D not certain. The CDR3 has 12 residues. V was shortened by 4 bases and J by 2 bases, with 7 bases between the two germline ends. Germline CDR1 reads SGHTS; CDR2 reads YDEGEE. For the CDR3, the DNA is TGTGCCAGCAGCAGAACAGCCTACGAGCAGTACTTC. This gives the protein CASSRTAYEQYF.

This chain connects TRBV2 to TRBJ1-2, with unresolved D. The CDR3 length is 11 residues. Germline V gene data show CDR1 as SNHLY and CDR2 as FYNNEI. Trimming pared 4 bases from V and 6 bases from J, leaving 6 bases between. The CDR3 protein is CASSVEDGYTF. The CDR3 DNA is TGTGCCAGCAGTGTTGAGGATGGCTACACCTTC.